This TCR beta chain was found in a study of T cell responses to AZD1222 COVID-19 vaccine. General study results and limits: Spike-wide vaccine-associated CD4 TCRs dominated at 160-218 and 743-854. Researchers took repertoire samples only after the peak T cell response had come.

Some clones are missing from TCRdb's copy, which holds only in-frame ones; the method was immunoSEQ multiplex PCR. The sample shows 95,000 or so clones, 70% to 90% of them seen only once. The CDR3 runs to 13 residues. J gave up 3 bases and V 8 bases, and 6 bases lay outside the gene matches. Germline CDR1 is MDHEN and CDR2 is SYDVKM. As concerns this clone: Its cognate antigen is unknown.

The sample in question was peripheral blood, obtained on day 0 of AZD1222 vaccination. The source is an adult in good health. This sequence joins TRBV28 and TRBJ1-2; 7 bases are a match to TRBD1. The CDR3 nucleotides read TGTGCCAGCCGGGGACAGCCATACTATGGCTACACCTTC. Amino acid sequence: CASRGQPYYGYTF.